The clone carrying this T cell receptor (beta chain) was detected once. This sample is drawn from a study of Ad26.COV2.S vaccination and SARS-CoV-2 variants. Measured with immunoSEQ multiplex PCR; TCRdb has only the in-frame clones, and not every one. The data hold 360,000 or so clones, with over 75% observed a single time. Treatment specified: roughly 18 received Ad26.COV2.S at low or high dose, single or two shots; 5 received placebo; per-sample allocation not given. All samples were drawn on day 63, counting from the first vaccine or placebo injection. The sequence came from a person between 18 and 65 years old who received the Ad26.COV2.S COVID-19 vaccine or a placebo. Material: peripheral blood, obtained in a trial of Ad26.COV2.S vaccine versus placebo.

The CDR3 spells CASSLDSGIYNEQFF. As DNA, the CDR3 is TGTGCCAGCAGCTTAGACAGCGGGATTTACAATGAGCAGTTCTTC. The chain combines TRBV7-9 with TRBJ2-1, with TRBD2 matching 7 bases. The CDR3 covers 15 residues. The ends lost 1 base at V and 4 bases at J; junction bases unmatched: 4. CDR1 SEHNR and CDR2 FQNEAQ come from the germline V gene (reference sequence).